The entry below describes one T cell receptor (beta chain). Its antigen remains unknown. V gave up 5 bases and J gave up 3 bases, with 19 bases separating them. CDR1 and CDR2 from the germline V gene are SEHNR and FQNEAQ (reference sequence). The CDR3 runs to 16 residues. The data originate from a study of OX40 agonist ivuxolimab in advanced cancers. Study-level background: Patients with prior anti-PD-1, anti-PD-L1 or anti-CTLA-4 therapy were eligible; 40% had some.

Whole-study results and caveats: It was also the case that some nonresponders had low normalized T-cell clonal expansion. The study found that CD8+ T cells averaged more expanded clones than CD4+.

Some clones are missing from TCRdb's copy, which holds only in-frame ones; the method was immunoSEQ multiplex PCR. This sample has about 22,000 clones; 80% to 85% occur once, and the top ten carry 36%. The source is an adult with an advanced solid tumor such as melanoma, head and neck, liver or kidney cancer. The chain joins TRBV7-9 to TRBJ2-5; TRBD1 or TRBD2 may be the D gene (5 bases each). The sequencing here drew on CD4+ or CD8+ T cells sorted from blood, taken in a trial of the OX40 agonist ivuxolimab. As DNA, the CDR3 is TGTGCCAGCAGCCCTATGAGGGGCGCGGCCAAAGAGACCCAGTACTTC. Translated: CASSPMRGAAKETQYF.